The rows below give T cell receptor beta chains drawn from one sample of a study of blood T cell repertoires in COVID-19. The data were produced by immunoSEQ multiplex PCR, yet TCRdb's version contains in-frame clones alone and is incomplete. The sample includes about 170,000 clones, around nine tenths of them seen just once. Sequences were obtained from peripheral blood. All receptors come from a man aged 65-85 years with acute or convalescent COVID-19. The CDR3 runs from the conserved cysteine through the conserved F or W. A D gene is named only where the DNA matches it firmly. The size entry is marked missing in some rows and otherwise reads once, few, many or a size class.

J gene: TRBJ1-4
V gene: TRBV28
clone size: NA
D gene: TRBD1
CDR3 DNA: TGTGCCAGCGCCGGGACAGGGAGGGAAAAACTGTTTTTT
CDR3 protein: CASAGTGREKLFF

J gene: TRBJ2-7
V gene: TRBV5-4
clone size: NA
D gene: NA
CDR3 DNA: TGTGCCAGCAGCTCACCAGGGGAAGGTGGCGAGCAGTACTTC
CDR3 protein: CASSSPGEGGEQYF

J gene: TRBJ2-1
V gene: TRBV28
clone size: NA
D gene: TRBD2
CDR3 DNA: TGTGCCAGCAGTTTATCTACAGGACATAGCGGGAGAGAGCAGTTCTTC
CDR3 protein: CASSLSTGHSGREQFF

J gene: TRBJ1-2
V gene: TRBV7-9
clone size: NA
D gene: NA
CDR3 DNA: TGTGCCAGCAGCTTAGAAGGACTGACGGATGGCTACACCTTC
CDR3 protein: CASSLEGLTDGYTF

J gene: TRBJ1-4
V gene: TRBV6-5
clone size: few
D gene: NA
CDR3 DNA: TGTGCCAGCAGTCAATCGGGGAGGGGTGAAAAACTGTTTTTT
CDR3 protein: CASSQSGRGEKLFF

J gene: TRBJ2-3
V gene: TRBV11-3
clone size: NA
D gene: NA
CDR3 DNA: TGTGCCAGCAGCTTAGCGGGAGAAGGAGATACGCAGTATTTT
CDR3 protein: CASSLAGEGDTQYF

J gene: TRBJ1-5
V gene: TRBV20-1
clone size: NA
D gene: TRBD1
CDR3 DNA: TGCAGTGCTAGTCCAGGACAGGCCAAAGAGCCCCAGCATTTT
CDR3 protein: CSASPGQAKEPQHF

J gene: TRBJ2-3
V gene: TRBV5-6
clone size: NA
D gene: NA
CDR3 DNA: TGTGCCAGCAGCTTGGGGTTGACATCCAGCACAGATACGCAGTATTTT
CDR3 protein: CASSLGLTSSTDTQYF

J gene: TRBJ1-2
V gene: TRBV30
clone size: NA
D gene: NA
CDR3 DNA: TGTGCCTGGAGTGTACGCCGAGGATTAGGCTACACCTTC
CDR3 protein: CAWSVRRGLGYTF

J gene: TRBJ2-1
V gene: TRBV14
clone size: NA
D gene: TRBD2
CDR3 DNA: TGTGCCACTTCGCTGGGACTAGCGAGACACAATGAGCAGTTCTTC
CDR3 protein: CATSLGLARHNEQFF

J gene: TRBJ1-1
V gene: TRBV11-2
clone size: NA
D gene: NA
CDR3 DNA: TGTGCCAGCAGCTTAGGTGCGGGAACTAAAGCTTTCTTT
CDR3 protein: CASSLGAGTKAFF

J gene: TRBJ2-3
V gene: TRBV29-1
clone size: NA
D gene: NA
CDR3 DNA: TGCAGCGTTGAAGTCCGGGATGGCACAGATACGCAGTATTTT
CDR3 protein: CSVEVRDGTDTQYF

J gene: TRBJ2-1
V gene: TRBV6-4
clone size: NA
D gene: NA
CDR3 DNA: TGTGCCACCAGCCTCGGGGGAGACAATGAGCAGTTCTTC
CDR3 protein: CATSLGGDNEQFF

J gene: TRBJ2-7
V gene: TRBV10-3
clone size: NA
D gene: TRBD1
CDR3 DNA: TGTGCCATCAGGGAACCATTGACCGGGACAGGGCGTAACGAGCAGTACTTC
CDR3 protein: CAIREPLTGTGRNEQYF

J gene: TRBJ2-1
V gene: TRBV7-2
clone size: NA
D gene: NA
CDR3 DNA: TGTGCCAGCAGCTTAGCGCGAGATAGTGAGCAGTTCTTC
CDR3 protein: CASSLARDSEQFF

J gene: TRBJ2-3
V gene: TRBV9
clone size: NA
D gene: NA
CDR3 DNA: TGTGCCAGCAGCCCGAGGGGGGGCCGGACAGATACGCAGTATTTT
CDR3 protein: CASSPRGGRTDTQYF

J gene: TRBJ1-2
V gene: TRBV2
clone size: NA
D gene: NA
CDR3 DNA: TGTGCCAGCAGTGAACGGGAGTACTATGGCTACACCTTC
CDR3 protein: CASSEREYYGYTF

J gene: TRBJ2-7
V gene: TRBV7-9
clone size: few
D gene: NA
CDR3 DNA: TGTGCCAGCAGCCCAGAACGGGGGTCGGCCCACGAGCAGTACTTC
CDR3 protein: CASSPERGSAHEQYF

J gene: TRBJ2-7
V gene: TRBV7-9
clone size: NA
D gene: TRBD2
CDR3 DNA: TGTGCCAGCAGCTCCTCCTGGGGGAGGGCCTACGAGCAGTACTTC
CDR3 protein: CASSSSWGRAYEQYF

J gene: TRBJ2-1
V gene: TRBV18
clone size: NA
D gene: NA
CDR3 DNA: TGTGCCAGCTCACCCGACCGGAGCAGTGAGCAGTTCTTC
CDR3 protein: CASSPDRSSEQFF

J gene: TRBJ2-5
V gene: TRBV30
clone size: NA
D gene: NA
CDR3 DNA: TGTGCCTGGAGTGCCAAACTCGGGACCCAGTACTTC
CDR3 protein: CAWSAKLGTQYF

J gene: TRBJ2-3
V gene: TRBV5-1
clone size: NA
D gene: TRBD2
CDR3 DNA: TGCGCCAGCAGCTTGGAGGGTAGCGGGGGAGATACGCAGTATTTT
CDR3 protein: CASSLEGSGGDTQYF

J gene: TRBJ1-1
V gene: TRBV3-1/TRBV3-2
clone size: few
D gene: TRBD1
CDR3 DNA: TGTGCCAGCAGCGGAGGACAGGGGGCGTACAACACTGAAGCTTTCTTT
CDR3 protein: CASSGGQGAYNTEAFF

J gene: TRBJ2-7
V gene: TRBV30
clone size: NA
D gene: NA
CDR3 DNA: TGTGCCTGGAGAGTCCCCGACAGTTTCTCCTACGAGCAGTACTTC
CDR3 protein: CAWRVPDSFSYEQYF

J gene: TRBJ2-2
V gene: TRBV24-1
clone size: once
D gene: NA
CDR3 DNA: TGTGCCACCAGTGATCCCCGTTTCGCCGGGGAGCTGTTTTTT
CDR3 protein: CATSDPRFAGELFF

J gene: TRBJ2-7
V gene: TRBV9
clone size: NA
D gene: NA
CDR3 DNA: TGTGCCAGCAGCGTATCAGCCGGAGATTACTACGAGCAGTACTTC
CDR3 protein: CASSVSAGDYYEQYF

J gene: TRBJ2-1
V gene: TRBV6-6
clone size: few
D gene: NA
CDR3 DNA: TGTGCCAGCAGTCCCGGCCAGGGGAGAAGCTCCTACAATGAGCAGTTCTTC
CDR3 protein: CASSPGQGRSSYNEQFF

J gene: TRBJ2-7
V gene: TRBV2
clone size: NA
D gene: NA
CDR3 DNA: TGTGCCAGCATGAGACAGGAAGGGTACGAGCAGTACTTC
CDR3 protein: CASMRQEGYEQYF

J gene: TRBJ2-1
V gene: TRBV29-1
clone size: NA
D gene: TRBD2
CDR3 DNA: TGCAGCGTCCAAGCCCTTAGCGGGAGCCCCTACAATGAGCAGTTCTTC
CDR3 protein: CSVQALSGSPYNEQFF

J gene: TRBJ2-7
V gene: TRBV30
clone size: NA
D gene: TRBD2
CDR3 DNA: TGTGCCTGGAGTGTAACACTAGCGGGAGGATTCTACGAGCAGTACTTC
CDR3 protein: CAWSVTLAGGFYEQYF